Below, 2 T cell receptor beta chains from the same sample are listed, as sequenced in a study of T cells in Graves' hyperthyroidism and ophthalmopathy. Researchers took RNA transcripts and amplified the TCR beta CDR3 regions from them. RT-PCR in the first round (using the HTBI primer set) targeted the TCR CDR3. Via MiXCR, TCRdb re-called the multiplex PCR reads, giving one row per CDR3 protein. This table has 450,000 to 650,000 distinct CDR3 sequences, roughly 20% appearing once. The specimen sequenced was blood. The source of these receptors is a man between 18 and 35 years old with Graves' hyperthyroidism.

The gene calls are TRBV2 and TRBJ2-7, with TRBD2 matching over 13 bases. CDR3 length: 16 amino acids. The J segment lost 2 bases and the V segment lost 4 bases, leaving 5 bases of the junction unmatched. Looked up from germline, CDR1 is SNHLY and CDR2 is FYNNEI. The CDR3 here is CASSGTSGGQTYEQYF. CDR3 in DNA: TGTGCCAGCAGTGGGACTAGCGGGGGCCAAACCTACGAGCAGTACTTC.

This clonotype occurred many times. The chain has TRBV12-3 or TRBV12-4 and TRBJ2-7; the D gene is possibly TRBD2 (6 bases). This CDR3 spans 13 amino acids. The ends were cut back, 5 bases at V and 0 bases at J, with 8 bases in the middle. The CDR3 nucleotides are TGTGCCAGCAGTGCGGGGCTCTCCTACGAGCAGTACTTC. As protein: CASSAGLSYEQYF.